One T cell receptor beta chain is described in this entry. Its target is unknown. TCRdb keeps only in-frame clones here, not all; method: immunoSEQ multiplex PCR. Of about 20,000 clones in the sample, 95% to 98% were seen once. This record comes from a study of T cells after posttransplantation cyclophosphamide. Germline V gives CDR1 MNHNY, CDR2 SVGAGI (reference sequence). This CDR3 has 15 residues. The V gene end was trimmed by 5 bases and the J gene end by 7 bases; junction bases not matched to a gene: 11. The naive gate required viable CD3+CD4+ or CD3+CD8+ cells with CCR7+CD45RA+CD45RO-CD95-CD27+CD28+ phenotype. Peripheral blood was collected from the related graft donor on the marrow donation day. Overall study results and limits: Recipient CMV seropositivity and CMV reactivation strongly tracked TRB clonality. Donor CD8+ memory clones often dominated recipient blood repertoires at later times. Skin or GI-infiltrating T cells shared few TRB sequences with blood.

The TCR was taken from a man aged 35 to 55 in good health, CMV-negative, and a related stem cell transplant donor. The sequenced sample was naive CD4+ T cells sorted from PBMCs. The chain joins TRBV6-6 to TRBJ2-1; 7 bases map to TRBD2. The CDR3 sequence is CASSGGGRAGNEQFF. CDR3 nucleotides: TGTGCCAGCAGTGGGGGGGGGAGGGCGGGGAATGAGCAGTTCTTC.